The table lists the clone carrying this TCR beta chain with a few counts. V was shortened by 1 base and J by 6 bases, with 11 bases between the two germline ends. This CDR3 contains 14 residues. The sample originates from a study of early T cells in non-severe SARS-CoV-2 infection. In TCRdb, the 5' RACE reads were re-called with MiXCR into one record per CDR3 protein. The sample includes about 64,000 distinct CDR3 sequences, less than 15% of them seen just once. The sample taken for sequencing was whole blood. This clonotype was obtained from an adult who was a healthcare worker with PCR-confirmed SARS-CoV-2 infection or an uninfected control (not recorded which). The chain recombines TRBV12-3 or TRBV12-4 with TRBJ2-3; no clear D gene. This CDR3 reads CASSLGQDLDTQYF. The CDR3 nucleotides read TGTGCCAGCAGTTTAGGTCAGGACCTGGATACGCAGTATTTT.